Below are 16 T cell receptor beta chains sequenced from a single sample in a study of T cells expressing NK-cell markers. TCRdb reanalyzed the 5' RACE reads and collapses them to one entry per CDR3 protein, without DNA. The ten most abundant clones cover roughly 3.6% of a sample with 500,000 to 600,000 distinct CDR3 sequences. Sequences were obtained from blood T cells: a sorted CD56 or NKG2C T cell subset, CD4+ or CD8+ T cells, or bulk PBMC T cells (not recorded which). Receptor source: a man between 18 and 35 years old in good health.

V usage is TRBV6-5 and J usage is TRBJ2-2; the TCRdb D gene call, TRBD1, has no DNA to confirm it. This CDR3 comprises 15 residues. Looked up from germline, CDR1 is MNHEY and CDR2 is SVGAGI. CDR3: CASSYAPTGSGELFF.

This rearrangement joins TRBV7-2 to TRBJ2-3; lacking DNA, the TRBD1 call made by TCRdb goes unchecked. Germline CDR1 SGHTA, CDR2 FQGNSA. CDR3 length equals 15 residues. The CDR3 loop is CASSKPPGVGDTQYF.

J is TRBJ1-2 and V is TRBV5-1. Looked up from germline, CDR1 is SGHRS and CDR2 is YFSETQ. The CDR3 is 15 amino acids. The chain's CDR3 is CASSLSLLGREDHTF.

This chain links TRBV5-1 with TRBJ2-1; lacking DNA, the TRBD2 call made by TCRdb goes unchecked. The germline V gene encodes CDR1 SGHRS and CDR2 YFSETQ. The CDR3 runs to 15 residues. The CDR3 reads CATTKRGGSYNEQFF.

The CDR3 protein is CASTLRDRATDTQYF. The chain has TRBV7-9 and TRBJ2-3; TCRdb outputs TRBD1, but without DNA this stays unchecked. The length of the CDR3 is 15 residues. Germline CDR1 SEHNR, CDR2 FQNEAQ (reference sequence).

The chain couples TRBV5-6 to TRBJ2-3; TCRdb outputs TRBD2, but without DNA this stays unchecked. CDR1 and CDR2 (germline): SGHDT, YYEEEE. This CDR3 is built from 15 residues. CDR3 sequence reads: CASTLLRAHTDTQYF. Combining the CDR3 with reference TRBV5-6 and TRBJ2-3 gives the whole variable domain DAGVTQSPTHLIKTRGQQVTLRCSPKSGHDTVSWYQQALGQGPQFIFQYYEEEERQRGNFPDRFSGHQFPNYSSELNVNALLLGDSALYLCASTLLRAHTDTQYFGPGTRLTVL.

V usage is TRBV28 and J usage is TRBJ2-7; TCRdb picks TRBD1, but there is no DNA to check that call. The CDR3 covers 15 residues. Germline assignment: CDR1 MDHEN and CDR2 SYDVKM. CDR3: CASSLYRRTVGEQYF. Full variable domain (missing parts from reference TRBV28 and TRBJ2-7): DVKVTQSSRYLVKRTGEKVFLECVQDMDHENMFWYRQDPGLGLRLIYFSYDVKMKEKGDIPEGYSVSREKKERFSLILESASTNQTSMYLCASSLYRRTVGEQYFGPGTRLTVT.

The chain is built from TRBV7-8 and TRBJ2-5; the TCRdb D gene call, TRBD1, has no DNA to confirm it. The CDR3 consists of 16 residues. The V gene's germline CDR1 is SGHVS and CDR2 FQNEAQ. The CDR3 protein is CASSLQRGQNFGTQYF.

The V call is TRBV10-3, the J call TRBJ2-3. CDR3 length: 13 amino acids. Germline-derived CDR1 and CDR2 are ENHRY and SYGVKD. The CDR3 is CAISPNLQDTQYF.

This chain links TRBV7-9 with TRBJ2-1; TCRdb reports TRBD2, a call that lacks DNA to check it against. Germline CDR1 is SEHNR and CDR2 is FQNEAQ (reference sequence). The CDR3 is 13 residues long. The CDR3 loop is CASSQREWNEQFF. The variable domain in full, with the rest retrieved from reference TRBV7-9 and TRBJ2-1, is DTGVSQNPRHKITKRGQNVTFRCDPISEHNRLYWYRQTLGQGPEFLTYFQNEAQLEKSRLLSDRFSAERPKGSFSTLEIQRTEQGDSAMYLCASSQREWNEQFFGPGTRLTVL.

CDR3 sequence: CASSLRLAGVQDTQYF. The chain recombines TRBV5-1 with TRBJ2-3; as DNA is missing, the TRBD2 call by TCRdb cannot be tested. CDR3 length: 16 amino acids. CDR1 and CDR2 (germline): SGHRS, YFSETQ.

The V call is TRBV5-1, the J call TRBJ2-2; TCRdb indicates TRBD2, and absent DNA this call remains unverified. This CDR3 is built from 16 residues. Germline-derived CDR1 and CDR2 are SGHRS and YFSETQ. This chain's CDR3 is CASRSPTGVNTGELFF.

The chain carries TRBV10-3 and TRBJ2-5; TCRdb indicates TRBD2, and absent DNA this call remains unverified. The CDR3 has 14 residues. Per the germline V gene, CDR1 is ENHRY and CDR2 is SYGVKD. CDR3 residues: CASRSDPLSETQYF.

The V and J genes are TRBV5-6 and TRBJ2-1; TCRdb proposes TRBD2, but this gene call is untestable without DNA. The CDR3 is made up of 16 amino acids. Germline-derived CDR1 and CDR2 are SGHDT and YYEEEE. This CDR3 reads CASSFGSGGALGEQFF.

The chain links TRBV20-1 to TRBJ2-5; TCRdb designates TRBD2, a call that cannot be tested without DNA. Germline V lookup: CDR1 DFQATT, CDR2 SNEGSKA (reference sequence). The CDR3 covers 13 residues. CDR3: CSAPSGGPETQYF.

The chain is built from TRBV12-5 and TRBJ2-5; no DNA is available, so the TRBD2 call from TCRdb remains unchecked. The CDR3 spans 14 residues. Germline V gene lookup returns CDR1 LGHNT and CDR2 FRNRAP. CDR3 amino acids: CASGSSGSFGTQYF.